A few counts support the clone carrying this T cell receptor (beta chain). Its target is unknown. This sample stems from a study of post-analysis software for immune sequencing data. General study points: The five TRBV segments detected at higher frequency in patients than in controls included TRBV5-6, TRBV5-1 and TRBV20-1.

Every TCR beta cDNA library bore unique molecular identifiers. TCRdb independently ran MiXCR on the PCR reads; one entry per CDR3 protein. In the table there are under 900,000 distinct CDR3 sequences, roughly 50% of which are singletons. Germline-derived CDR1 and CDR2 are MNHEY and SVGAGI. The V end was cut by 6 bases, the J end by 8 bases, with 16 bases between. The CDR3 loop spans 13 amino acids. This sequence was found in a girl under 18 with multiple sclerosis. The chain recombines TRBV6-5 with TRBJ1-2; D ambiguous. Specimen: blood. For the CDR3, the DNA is TGTGCCAGCAGCCCCATAGGAGGGTCCGGCTACACCTTC. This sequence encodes CASSPIGGSGYTF.